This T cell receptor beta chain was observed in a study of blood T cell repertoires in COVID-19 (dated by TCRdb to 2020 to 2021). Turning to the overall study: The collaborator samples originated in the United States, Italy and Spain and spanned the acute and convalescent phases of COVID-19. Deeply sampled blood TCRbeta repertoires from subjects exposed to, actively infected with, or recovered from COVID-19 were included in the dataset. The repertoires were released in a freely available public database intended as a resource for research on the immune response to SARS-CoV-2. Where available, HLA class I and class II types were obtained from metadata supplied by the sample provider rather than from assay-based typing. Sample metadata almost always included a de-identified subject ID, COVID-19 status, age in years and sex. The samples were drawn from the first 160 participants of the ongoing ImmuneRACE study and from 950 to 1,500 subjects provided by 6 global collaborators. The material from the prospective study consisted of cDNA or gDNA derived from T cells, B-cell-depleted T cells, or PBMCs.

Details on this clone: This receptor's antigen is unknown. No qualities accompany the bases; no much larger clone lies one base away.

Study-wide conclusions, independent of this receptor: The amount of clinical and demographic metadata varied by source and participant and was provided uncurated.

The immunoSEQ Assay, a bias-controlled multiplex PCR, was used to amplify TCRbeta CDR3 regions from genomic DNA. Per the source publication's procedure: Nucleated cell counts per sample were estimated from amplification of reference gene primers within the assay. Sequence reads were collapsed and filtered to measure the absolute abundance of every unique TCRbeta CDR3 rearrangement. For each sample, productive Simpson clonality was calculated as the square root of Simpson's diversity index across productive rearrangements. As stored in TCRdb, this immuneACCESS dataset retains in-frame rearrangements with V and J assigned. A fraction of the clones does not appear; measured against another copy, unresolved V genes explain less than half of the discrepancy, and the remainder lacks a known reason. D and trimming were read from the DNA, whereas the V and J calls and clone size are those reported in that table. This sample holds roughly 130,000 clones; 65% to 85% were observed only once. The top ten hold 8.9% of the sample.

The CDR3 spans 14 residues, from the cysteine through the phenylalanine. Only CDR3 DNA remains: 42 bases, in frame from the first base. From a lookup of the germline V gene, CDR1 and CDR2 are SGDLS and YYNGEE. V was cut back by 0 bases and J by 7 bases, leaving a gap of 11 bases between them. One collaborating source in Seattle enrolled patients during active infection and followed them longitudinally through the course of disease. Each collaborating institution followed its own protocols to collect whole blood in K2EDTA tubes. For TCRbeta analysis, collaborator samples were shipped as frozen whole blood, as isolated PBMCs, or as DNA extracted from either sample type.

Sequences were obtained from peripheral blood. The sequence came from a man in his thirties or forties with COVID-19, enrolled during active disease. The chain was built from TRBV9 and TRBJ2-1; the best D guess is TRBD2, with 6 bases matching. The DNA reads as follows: TGTGCCAGCAGCGTAGAGACTAGTAGTAATGAGCAGTTCTTC. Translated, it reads CASSVETSSNEQFF.